The T cell receptor beta chain under discussion was sequenced for a study of neurological immune-mediated disorders. Many counts were recorded for this clonotype. Maryland, USA blood bank volunteers served as healthy controls. One entry per CDR3 protein, called by TCRdb with MiXCR from the 5' RACE reads. This table holds tens of thousands of distinct CDR3 sequences, over 9.5% found once. Looked up from germline, CDR1 is SGHAT and CDR2 is FQNNGV. Trimming took 1 base from V and 3 from J; bases not matched to a gene: 6. The CDR3 consists of 16 residues. Sample: PBMCs. This clonotype was sampled from a man in his 60s in good health. The rearrangement uses TRBV11-2 and TRBJ2-1, with TRBD2 identical over 7 bases. CDR3 sequence: CASSLVSSGVYNEQFF. CDR3 sequence (DNA): TGTGCCAGCAGCTTAGTGTCCAGCGGGGTCTACAATGAGCAGTTCTTC.